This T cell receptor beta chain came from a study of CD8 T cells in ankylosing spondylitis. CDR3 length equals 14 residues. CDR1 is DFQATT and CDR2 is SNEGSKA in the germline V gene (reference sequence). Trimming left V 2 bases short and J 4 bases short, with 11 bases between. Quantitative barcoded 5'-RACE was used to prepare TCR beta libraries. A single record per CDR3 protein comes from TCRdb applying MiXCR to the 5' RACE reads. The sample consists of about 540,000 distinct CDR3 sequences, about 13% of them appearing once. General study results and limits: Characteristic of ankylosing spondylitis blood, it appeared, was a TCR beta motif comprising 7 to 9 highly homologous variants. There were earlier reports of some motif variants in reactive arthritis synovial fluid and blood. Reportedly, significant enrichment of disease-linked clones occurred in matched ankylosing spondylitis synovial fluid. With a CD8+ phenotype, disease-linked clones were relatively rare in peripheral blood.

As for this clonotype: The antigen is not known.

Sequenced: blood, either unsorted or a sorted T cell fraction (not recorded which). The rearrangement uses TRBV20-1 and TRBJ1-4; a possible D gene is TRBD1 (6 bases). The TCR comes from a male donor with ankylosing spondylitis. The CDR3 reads CSARRTANNEKLFF. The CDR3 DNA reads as TGCAGTGCTAGAAGGACAGCCAATAATGAAAAACTGTTTTTT.